These T cell receptor beta chains were read from a single sample in a study of identical twins. TCRdb processed the 5' RACE reads anew with MiXCR; each CDR3 protein has one entry. Of 450,000 or so distinct CDR3 sequences listed, approximately 24% were seen once; the top ten hold 2.9%. The sample was also linked to a second study, of T cells expressing NK-cell markers.

Sequences were obtained from CD4+ T cells sorted from blood. The receptor source for this set is a young woman in good health. Both conserved end residues are part of each CDR3. Fields, in order: V gene, CDR3 length, J gene, clone size, D gene, CDR3 protein, CDR3 DNA. The D gene is left open where the match is weak. Expanded clones are given a class, and other clones once, few, many or no size at all.

V: TRBV5-1; length: 15; J: TRBJ2-3; size: once; D: .; CDR3: CASSLGGGMTDTQYF; DNA: TGCGCCAGCAGCTTGGGGGGCGGAATGACAGATACGCAGTATTTT
V: TRBV7-2; length: 15; J: TRBJ2-5; size: .; D: TRBD1; CDR3: CASSLSTGMIKTQYF; DNA: TGTGCCAGCAGCTTATCGACAGGGATGATTAAGACCCAGTACTTC
V: TRBV20-1; length: 18; J: TRBJ2-3; size: many; D: TRBD2; CDR3: CSARDGRVSGSRTDTQYF; DNA: TGCAGTGCTAGAGATGGGAGAGTCAGCGGGAGTCGGACAGATACGCAGTATTTT
V: TRBV20-1; length: 16; J: TRBJ1-1; size: few; D: .; CDR3: CSARERGTGLVSEAFF; DNA: TGCAGTGCTAGAGAGAGAGGAACAGGGTTAGTCTCTGAAGCTTTCTTT
V: TRBV7-9; length: 16; J: TRBJ2-2; size: .; D: TRBD2; CDR3: CASSSLGTSGTGELFF; DNA: TGTGCCAGCAGCTCACTGGGGACTAGCGGGACCGGGGAGCTGTTTTTT
V: TRBV3-1; length: 16; J: TRBJ2-5; size: .; D: .; CDR3: CASSQGTASGVETQYF; DNA: TGTGCCAGCAGCCAAGGGACAGCATCGGGGGTGGAGACCCAGTACTTC
V: TRBV21-1; length: 14; J: TRBJ1-1; size: once; D: .; CDR3: CASSKGQGFTEAFF; DNA: TGTGCCAGCAGCAAAGGACAGGGGTTCACTGAAGCTTTCTTT
V: TRBV5-1; length: 16; J: TRBJ2-7; size: few; D: TRBD2; CDR3: CASSPAVAGSEYEQYF; DNA: TGCGCCAGCAGCCCGGCGGTAGCGGGATCAGAGTACGAGCAGTACTTC
V: TRBV6-5; length: 14; J: TRBJ1-3; size: few; D: .; CDR3: CASSYRLTGNTIYF; DNA: TGTGCCAGCAGTTACCGCCTCACTGGAAACACCATATATTTT
V: TRBV29-1; length: 13; J: TRBJ2-3; size: .; D: .; CDR3: CSALGGSTDTQYF; DNA: TGCAGCGCCCTTGGCGGGTCCACAGATACGCAGTATTTT
V: TRBV7-9; length: 12; J: TRBJ2-1; size: few; D: .; CDR3: CASTPSYNEQFF; DNA: TGTGCCAGCACCCCCTCCTACAATGAGCAGTTCTTC
V: TRBV5-1; length: 15; J: TRBJ2-3; size: .; D: TRBD1; CDR3: CASTRGTASTDTQYF; DNA: TGCGCCAGCACCAGGGGGACAGCCAGCACAGATACGCAGTATTTT
V: TRBV3-1; length: 13; J: TRBJ1-1; size: .; D: .; CDR3: CASSHTGKAEAFF; DNA: TGTGCCAGCAGCCACACTGGAAAGGCTGAAGCTTTCTTT
V: TRBV29-1; length: 14; J: TRBJ2-1; size: .; D: .; CDR3: CSVEGGNLSGEQFF; DNA: TGCAGCGTTGAAGGAGGGAACCTCTCAGGGGAGCAGTTCTTC
V: TRBV5-1; length: 13; J: TRBJ2-7; size: .; D: TRBD2; CDR3: CASSLIRGGEQYF; DNA: TGCGCCAGCAGCTTAATTCGGGGGGGGGAACAGTACTTC
V: TRBV10-1; length: 14; J: TRBJ2-5; size: .; D: .; CDR3: CASSGGVGRETQYF; DNA: TGCGCCAGCAGTGGAGGGGTTGGGCGAGAGACCCAGTACTTC
V: TRBV27; length: 17; J: TRBJ1-2; size: .; D: TRBD1; CDR3: CASSQGTGGSRTYGYTF; DNA: TGTGCCAGCAGCCAAGGGACAGGGGGATCTAGGACCTATGGCTACACCTTC
V: TRBV5-1; length: 18; J: TRBJ1-6; size: .; D: .; CDR3: CASSLDVRQSSYNSPLHF; DNA: TGCGCCAGCAGCTTGGACGTACGGCAGAGCTCCTATAATTCACCCCTCCACTTT